Listed below are T cell receptor beta chains from one sample, sequenced in a study of shared clonotypes between healthy human individuals. Method: immunoSEQ multiplex PCR; TCRdb's copy keeps in-frame clones and lacks some. This sample has hundreds of thousands of clones, with about 96% found just once. The sequenced sample consisted of naive CD8+ T cells sorted from blood. Source of these receptors: a woman in her twenties or thirties in good health. Each CDR3 is given with its conserved first and last residue. A D gene is named only where the DNA matches it firmly. The size entry is marked missing in some rows and otherwise reads once, few, many or a size class.

size	J	D	V	DNA	CDR3
NA	TRBJ1-5	NA	TRBV10-3	TGTGCCACCTCTCAGAGGGAAGGGCCTTATAGCAATCAGCCCCAGCATTTT	CATSQREGPYSNQPQHF
NA	TRBJ1-2	NA	TRBV6-1	TGTGCCAGCAGTGAAATCGAGGCCTCAAATTTCTATGGCTACACCTTC	CASSEIEASNFYGYTF
NA	TRBJ2-1	TRBD2	TRBV7-3	TGTGCCAGCAGCCCTCTAGCGGGTTCCTCCTACAATGAGCAGTTCTTC	CASSPLAGSSYNEQFF
NA	TRBJ1-2	NA	TRBV14	TGTGCCAGCAGCCAAGCCCACACCAGCTATGGCTACACCTTC	CASSQAHTSYGYTF
NA	TRBJ1-1	NA	TRBV4-1	TGCGCCAGCAGCACACCTGGGTCTGGCTTAAACACTGAAGCTTTCTTT	CASSTPGSGLNTEAFF
NA	TRBJ2-7	TRBD2	TRBV4-2	TGTGCCAGCAGCCAAGAAATGACTAGCGAATCCTACGAGCAGTACTTC	CASSQEMTSESYEQYF
once	TRBJ2-7	NA	TRBV6-5	TGTGCCAGCAGTCCAATACTAGGGCACTACGAGCAGTACTTC	CASSPILGHYEQYF
NA	TRBJ1-2	NA	TRBV19	TGTGCCAGTAGTATTCAACAGGGTATCGACTACACCTTC	CASSIQQGIDYTF
NA	TRBJ2-5	TRBD2	TRBV6-1	TGTGCCAGCAGCGGGACTAGCGGGATCGTAGAGACCCAGTACTTC	CASSGTSGIVETQYF
NA	TRBJ2-7	NA	TRBV27	TGTGCCAGCGGGACGGGAAGCTCCTACGAGCAGTACTTC	CASGTGSSYEQYF
NA	TRBJ2-1	NA	TRBV6-5	TGTGCCAGCAGCCCCTCCGCCAGCTCCTACAATGAGCAGTTCTTC	CASSPSASSYNEQFF
NA	TRBJ2-7	NA	TRBV28	TGTGCCAGCAGTCTAGGGATGGGACAGACTAGCTCCTACGAGCAGTACTTC	CASSLGMGQTSSYEQYF
NA	TRBJ1-6	TRBD1	TRBV6-5	TGTGCCAGCAGCTCGACAGGGAGTGACTCACCCCTCCACTTT	CASSSTGSDSPLHF
NA	TRBJ2-7	TRBD2	TRBV27	TGTGCCAGCAGACTAGCGGGAGGGCCCTACGAGCAGTACTTC	CASRLAGGPYEQYF
NA	TRBJ1-5	NA	TRBV11-2	TGTGCCAGCAGCTTAGATGTTTATCAGCCCCAGCATTTT	CASSLDVYQPQHF
once	TRBJ2-1	NA	TRBV11-2	TGTGCCAGCAGCACGTCCGGACTTCACAATGAGCAGTTCTTC	CASSTSGLHNEQFF
once	TRBJ2-2	NA	TRBV7-9	TGTGCCAGCAGCCACGACTTATCCACCGGGGAGCTGTTTTTT	CASSHDLSTGELFF
NA	TRBJ2-2	NA	TRBV5-1	TGCGCCAGCAGCCTCCCAGGCGGGATGTACACCGGGGAGCTGTTTTTT	CASSLPGGMYTGELFF
NA	TRBJ2-3	TRBD1	TRBV13	TGTGCCAGCAGCCCCCGAGGACAGGGGGAAGATACGCAGTATTTT	CASSPRGQGEDTQYF
NA	TRBJ2-7	NA	TRBV4-1	TGCGCCAGCAGCCAAGTTTTGACTAGGGGGTCCTACGAGCAGTACTTC	CASSQVLTRGSYEQYF
NA	TRBJ2-6	NA	TRBV19	TGTGCCAGTAGTATAGGATTCGGGGACCTGAACTCTGGGGCCAACGTCCTGACTTTC	CASSIGFGDLNSGANVLTF
NA	TRBJ1-5	NA	TRBV4-1	TGCGCCAGCAGCCAAGTAGGGACACCAAATCAGCCCCAGCATTTT	CASSQVGTPNQPQHF
NA	TRBJ2-7	NA	TRBV29-1	TGCAGCGTTTACGGACAGGAGCAGTACTTC	CSVYGQEQYF
NA	TRBJ1-1	NA	TRBV27	TGTGCCAGCAGTTTCGCCGGGGTGGGGACTGAAGCTTTCTTT	CASSFAGVGTEAFF
NA	TRBJ2-7	NA	TRBV10-2	TGCGCCAGCAGTGATATCCCCCCCGCCTACGAGCAGTACTTC	CASSDIPPAYEQYF
NA	TRBJ2-1	TRBD1	TRBV29-1	TGCAGCGTTCCGCAAATAACAGGGGGCTCCTACAATGAGCAGTTCTTC	CSVPQITGGSYNEQFF
NA	TRBJ1-5	NA	TRBV5-6	TGTGCCAGCAGCTTGTGGGGGAGTCAGCCCCAGCATTTT	CASSLWGSQPQHF
NA	TRBJ2-7	TRBD2	TRBV28	TGTGCCAGCAGTCCCACGGGTTTAGCGGGGACCCTACACTACGAGCAGTACTTC	CASSPTGLAGTLHYEQYF
once	TRBJ2-5	NA	TRBV27	TGTGCCAGCAGTCCGGGATTTACGGGGGAGACCCAGTACTTC	CASSPGFTGETQYF
NA	TRBJ1-2	TRBD1	TRBV28	TGTGCCAGCAGAGTTCAGGGGGCGAACTATGGCTACACCTTC	CASRVQGANYGYTF
NA	TRBJ2-7	NA	TRBV11-2	TGTGCCAGCAGCTTACCCGGCGGGGTTGCTGGTGTTAGGTCCTACGAGCAGTACTTC	CASSLPGGVAGVRSYEQYF
NA	TRBJ2-2	TRBD2	TRBV9	TGTGCCAGCAGCGTAGGAAGCGGGAGGGCCCTCGGGGAGCTGTTTTTT	CASSVGSGRALGELFF
NA	TRBJ2-3	TRBD2	TRBV2	TGTGCCAGCCGGGAGGGGGGGTCCTATCGCACAGATACGCAGTATTTT	CASREGGSYRTDTQYF
NA	TRBJ1-2	NA	TRBV5-4	TGTGCCAGCAGCACGGGGACCCCCGGGGGGTATGGCTACACCTTC	CASSTGTPGGYGYTF
NA	TRBJ2-7	TRBD1	TRBV19	TGTGCCAGTAGTATCGGCAGGGGGCCTCTCTACGAGCAGTACTTC	CASSIGRGPLYEQYF
NA	TRBJ2-1	NA	TRBV7-6	TGTGCCAGCAGCTTCGACAGCTCCTACAATGAGCAGTTCTTC	CASSFDSSYNEQFF
NA	TRBJ2-1	NA	TRBV5-6	TGTGCCAGCAACCCAAGTTTGGGGGATGAGCAGTTCTTC	CASNPSLGDEQFF
NA	TRBJ1-4	TRBD1	TRBV28	TGTGCCAGCAGGGATACAGGGGGGTATGAAAAACTGTTTTTT	CASRDTGGYEKLFF
NA	TRBJ1-1	NA	TRBV27	TGTGCCAGCAGTTTCGGCCTGAACACTGAAGCTTTCTTT	CASSFGLNTEAFF
NA	TRBJ2-1	TRBD2	TRBV27	TGTGCCAGCAACGGTGGACTAGTTTCCTACAATGAGCAGTTCTTC	CASNGGLVSYNEQFF